One sample yielded the 3 T cell receptor beta chains listed below, sequenced in a study of T cell repertoires and HLA-DP antigens. Libraries were prepared by immunoSEQ multiplex PCR; TCRdb keeps only in-frame clonotypes and omits some of them. The data contain roughly 120,000 clones, about 91% of them singletons. Antigen specificity for these receptors is unknown. Material for sequencing was CD4+ T cells from PBMCs. These receptors were taken from a young woman in good health and CMV-seronegative.

The table lists this clone with a count of one. This rearrangement joins TRBV29-1 to TRBJ1-5; possible D gene TRBD1, 5 bases. Germline CDR1 and CDR2: SQVTM and ANQGSEA. The CDR3 contains 13 residues. V was cut by 5 bases and J by 4 bases, with 12 bases left in between. The CDR3 DNA follows: TGCAGCGTTTCTGCAGGGATGAATCAGCCCCAGCATTTT. It translates to CSVSAGMNQPQHF.

The V call is TRBV20-1, the J call TRBJ2-1, with D possibly matching TRBD2 (6 bases). Per germline, CDR1 DFQATT and CDR2 SNEGSKA (reference sequence). V was shortened by 4 bases and J by 15 bases, with 13 bases between the two germline ends. The CDR3 is made up of 10 amino acids. DNA for the CDR3: TGCAGTGCTACTCGGGACTGGGTGTTCTTC. This translates into CSATRDWVFF.

The chain combines TRBV5-5 with TRBJ2-5; 8 bases line up with TRBD2. This CDR3 is 13 amino acids long. The germline gives CDR1 SGHKS, CDR2 YYEKEE (reference sequence). Trimming removed 7 bases from V and 4 bases from J; junction bases left unmatched: 6. The CDR3 loop reads CASQTLAGETQYF. In DNA form, the CDR3 reads TGTGCCAGCCAAACCCTAGCGGGAGAGACCCAGTACTTC.